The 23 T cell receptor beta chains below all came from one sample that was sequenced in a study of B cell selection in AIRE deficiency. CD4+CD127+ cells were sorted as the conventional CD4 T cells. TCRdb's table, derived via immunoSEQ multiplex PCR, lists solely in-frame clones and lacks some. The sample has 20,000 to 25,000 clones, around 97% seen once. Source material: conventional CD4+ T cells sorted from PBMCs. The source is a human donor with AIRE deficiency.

The CDR3 coding sequence is TGTGCCAGCGTAGCGGAAACCTACGAGCAGTACTTC. This codes for CASVAETYEQYF. The chain couples TRBV6-6 to TRBJ2-7; D is possibly TRBD2 (6 bases). The CDR3 has 12 amino acids. V was pared by 8 bases and J by 2 bases, with 10 bases between. CDR1 MNHNY and CDR2 SVGAGI come from the germline V gene (reference sequence).

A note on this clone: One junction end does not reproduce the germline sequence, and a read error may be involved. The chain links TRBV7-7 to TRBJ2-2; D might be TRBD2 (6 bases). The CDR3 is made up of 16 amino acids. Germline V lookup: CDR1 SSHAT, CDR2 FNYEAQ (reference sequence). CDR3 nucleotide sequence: TGTGCTAGCAGCTTAGGGGTCGGGGGTAACACCGGGGAGCTGTTTTTT. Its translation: CASSLGVGGNTGELFF.

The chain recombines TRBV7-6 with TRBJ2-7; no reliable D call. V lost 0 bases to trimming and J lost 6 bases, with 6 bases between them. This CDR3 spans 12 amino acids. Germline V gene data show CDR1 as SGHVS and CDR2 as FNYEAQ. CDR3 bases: TGTGCCAGCAGCTTAGCCGGGTTCGAGCAGTACTTC. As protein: CASSLAGFEQYF.

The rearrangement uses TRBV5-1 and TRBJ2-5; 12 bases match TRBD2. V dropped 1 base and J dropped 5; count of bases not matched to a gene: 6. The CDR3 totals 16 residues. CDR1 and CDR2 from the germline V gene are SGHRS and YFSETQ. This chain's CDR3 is CASSLLLAGGHETQYF. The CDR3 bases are TGCGCCAGCAGCTTGTTGCTAGCGGGAGGGCACGAGACCCAGTACTTC.

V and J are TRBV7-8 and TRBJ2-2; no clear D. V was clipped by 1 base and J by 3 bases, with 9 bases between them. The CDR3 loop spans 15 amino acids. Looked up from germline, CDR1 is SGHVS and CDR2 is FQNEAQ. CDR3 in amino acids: CASSLVGYYTGELFF. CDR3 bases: TGTGCCAGCAGCTTAGTTGGCTATTACACCGGGGAGCTGTTTTTT.

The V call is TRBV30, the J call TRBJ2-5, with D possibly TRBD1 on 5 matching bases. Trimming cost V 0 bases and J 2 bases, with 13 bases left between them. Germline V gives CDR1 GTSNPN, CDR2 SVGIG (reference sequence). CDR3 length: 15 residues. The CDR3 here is CAWSVPQGRQETQYF. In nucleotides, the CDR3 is TGTGCCTGGAGTGTACCTCAGGGTAGGCAAGAGACCCAGTACTTC.

The CDR3 spells CASSRLGQASYEQYF. The DNA of the CDR3 is TGTGCCAGTAGTAGACTGGGACAGGCCTCCTACGAGCAGTACTTC. The rearrangement uses TRBV19 and TRBJ2-7; 8 bases fit TRBD1. The V gene end was trimmed by 4 bases and the J gene end by 0 bases; junction bases not matched to a gene: 5. The CDR3 covers 15 residues. CDR1 is LNHDA and CDR2 is SQIVND in the germline V gene (reference sequence).

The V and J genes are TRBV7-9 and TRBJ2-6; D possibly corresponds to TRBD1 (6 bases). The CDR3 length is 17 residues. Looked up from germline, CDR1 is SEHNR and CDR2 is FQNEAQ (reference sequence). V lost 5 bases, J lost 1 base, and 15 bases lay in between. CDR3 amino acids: CASSPTPGQSGANVLTF. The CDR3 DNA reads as TGTGCCAGCAGCCCCACCCCTGGACAGTCTGGGGCCAACGTCCTGACTTTC.

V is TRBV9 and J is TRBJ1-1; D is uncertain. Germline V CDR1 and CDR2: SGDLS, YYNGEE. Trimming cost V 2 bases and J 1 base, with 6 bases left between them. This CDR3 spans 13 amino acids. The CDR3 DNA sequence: TGTGCCAGCAGCGTTTGGTCGAACACTGAAGCTTTCTTT. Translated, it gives CASSVWSNTEAFF.

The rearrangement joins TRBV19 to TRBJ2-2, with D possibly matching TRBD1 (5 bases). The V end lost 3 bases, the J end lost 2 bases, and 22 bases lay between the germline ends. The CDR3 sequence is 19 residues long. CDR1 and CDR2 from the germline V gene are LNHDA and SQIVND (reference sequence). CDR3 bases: TGTGCCAGTAGTATTGTTTTAGTCGGCAGGGTCGTTAACACCGGGGAGCTGTTTTTT. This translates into CASSIVLVGRVVNTGELFF. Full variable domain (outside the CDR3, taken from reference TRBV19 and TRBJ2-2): DGGITQSPKYLFRKEGQNVTLSCEQNLNHDAMYWYRQDPGQGLRLIYYSQIVNDFQKGDIAEGYSVSREKKESFPLTVTSAQKNPTAFYLCASSIVLVGRVVNTGELFFGEGSRLTVL.

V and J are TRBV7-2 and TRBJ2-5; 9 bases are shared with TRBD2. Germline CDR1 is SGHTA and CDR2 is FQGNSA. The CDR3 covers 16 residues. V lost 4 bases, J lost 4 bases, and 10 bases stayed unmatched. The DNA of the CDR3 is TGTGCCAGCAGCTCCCAGGTGCGGGAGGGCCGAGAGACCCAGTACTTC. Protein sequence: CASSSQVREGRETQYF.

The CDR3 here is CASSLVGGPGANVLTF. In DNA form, the CDR3 reads TGTGCCAGCAGCTTAGTTGGGGGGCCCGGGGCCAACGTCCTGACTTTC. This chain joins TRBV7-2 and TRBJ2-6, with D perhaps being TRBD1 or TRBD2 (6 bases each). Trimming shortened V by 1 base and J by 4 bases, and 11 bases separated the two germline ends. Germline lookup yields CDR1 SGHTA and CDR2 FQGNSA. This CDR3 is 16 amino acids long.

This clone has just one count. CDR3 sequence (DNA): TGCAGCGTTGAACTAGCGGGACAGCGGGGCGAGCAGTACTTC. Encoded protein: CSVELAGQRGEQYF. The V call is TRBV29-1, the J call TRBJ2-7, with 9 positions matching TRBD2. Germline CDR1 is SQVTM and CDR2 is ANQGSEA. The J segment lost 6 bases and the V segment lost 2 bases, leaving 8 bases of the junction unmatched. This CDR3 has 14 residues.

Written as DNA, the CDR3 is TGCGCCAGCAGCTTCTTTAAGCTCCCCGGGACTACCTACGAGCAGTACTTC. Its protein is CASSFFKLPGTTYEQYF. The V gene is TRBV5-1, the J gene TRBJ2-7; 7 nucleotides align to TRBD2. The J segment lost 2 bases and the V segment lost 2 bases, leaving 13 bases of the junction unmatched. This CDR3 is 17 amino acids long. Germline V gives CDR1 SGHRS, CDR2 YFSETQ.

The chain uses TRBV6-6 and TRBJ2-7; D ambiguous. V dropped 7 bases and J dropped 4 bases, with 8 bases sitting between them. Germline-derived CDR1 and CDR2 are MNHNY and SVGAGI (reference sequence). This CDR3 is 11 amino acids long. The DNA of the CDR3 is TGTGCCAGCATGGGCCCATACGAGCAGTACTTC. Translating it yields CASMGPYEQYF.

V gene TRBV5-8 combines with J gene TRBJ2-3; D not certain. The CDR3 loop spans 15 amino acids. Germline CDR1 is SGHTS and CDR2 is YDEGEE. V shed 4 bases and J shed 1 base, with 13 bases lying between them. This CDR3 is CASSRVGLGTDTQYF. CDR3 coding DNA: TGTGCCAGCAGCAGAGTAGGATTAGGCACAGATACGCAGTATTTT.

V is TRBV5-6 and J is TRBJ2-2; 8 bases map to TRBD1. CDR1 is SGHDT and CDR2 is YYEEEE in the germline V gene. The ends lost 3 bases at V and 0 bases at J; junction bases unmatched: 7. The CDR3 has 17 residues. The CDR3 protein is CASSYRQGPTNTGELFF. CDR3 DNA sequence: TGTGCCAGCAGCTACCGACAGGGGCCCACGAACACCGGGGAGCTGTTTTTT.

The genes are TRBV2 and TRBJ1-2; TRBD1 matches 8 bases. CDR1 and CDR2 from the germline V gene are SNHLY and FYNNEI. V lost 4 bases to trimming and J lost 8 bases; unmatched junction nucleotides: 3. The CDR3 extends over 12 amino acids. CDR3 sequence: CASSADREGYTF. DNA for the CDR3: TGTGCCAGCAGTGCGGACAGGGAGGGCTACACCTTC.

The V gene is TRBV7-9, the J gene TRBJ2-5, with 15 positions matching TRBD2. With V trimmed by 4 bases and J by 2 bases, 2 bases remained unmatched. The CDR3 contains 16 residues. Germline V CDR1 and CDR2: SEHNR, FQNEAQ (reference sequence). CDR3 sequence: CASSSGLAGGQETQYF. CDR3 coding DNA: TGTGCCAGCAGCTCGGGACTAGCGGGGGGACAAGAGACCCAGTACTTC. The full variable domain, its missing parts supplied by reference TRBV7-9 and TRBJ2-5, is DTGVSQNPRHKITKRGQNVTFRCDPISEHNRLYWYRQTLGQGPEFLTYFQNEAQLEKSRLLSDRFSAERPKGSFSTLEIQRTEQGDSAMYLCASSSGLAGGQETQYFGPGTRLLVL.

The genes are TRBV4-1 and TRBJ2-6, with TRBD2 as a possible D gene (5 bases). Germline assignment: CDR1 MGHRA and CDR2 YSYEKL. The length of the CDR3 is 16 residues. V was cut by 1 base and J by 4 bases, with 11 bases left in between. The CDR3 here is CASSQGTGKGANVLTF. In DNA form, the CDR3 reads TGCGCCAGCAGCCAAGGTACCGGGAAGGGGGCCAACGTCCTGACTTTC.

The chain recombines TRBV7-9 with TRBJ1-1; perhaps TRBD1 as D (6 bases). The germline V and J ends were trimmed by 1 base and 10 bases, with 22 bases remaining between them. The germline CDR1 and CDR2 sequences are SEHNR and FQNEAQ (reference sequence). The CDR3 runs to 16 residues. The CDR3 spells CASSLGGGGRVDRAFF. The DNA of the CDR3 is TGTGCCAGCAGCTTAGGAGGGGGAGGGAGGGTGGACCGAGCTTTCTTT.

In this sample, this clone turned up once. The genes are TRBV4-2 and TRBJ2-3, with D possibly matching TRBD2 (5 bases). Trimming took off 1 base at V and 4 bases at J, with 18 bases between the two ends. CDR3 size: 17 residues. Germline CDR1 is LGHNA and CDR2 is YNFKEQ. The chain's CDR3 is CASSQGPLGDYADTQYF. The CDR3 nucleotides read TGTGCCAGCAGCCAAGGTCCTCTCGGCGACTACGCAGATACGCAGTATTTT.

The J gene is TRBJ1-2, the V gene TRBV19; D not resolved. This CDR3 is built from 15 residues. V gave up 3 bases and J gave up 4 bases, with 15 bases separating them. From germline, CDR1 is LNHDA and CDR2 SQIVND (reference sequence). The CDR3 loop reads CASSIIFLSSYGYTF. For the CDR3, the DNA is TGTGCCAGTAGTATTATCTTCTTATCGAGCTATGGCTACACCTTC.